Listed here are 19 T cell receptor beta chains from one sample, sequenced in a study of vaccination effects on CD4 cells after COVID-19. These receptors have no known antigen. Under the ViraFEST assay, PBMC were stimulated with viral peptide pools so that antigen-specific CD4+ T cells expanded. Sequencing was performed afterwards. On roughly day 9 of culture, CD4+ T cells were separated out. Each participant was administered two doses of either the BNT162b2 or the mRNA-1273 vaccine. TCRdb's table, derived via immunoSEQ multiplex PCR, lists solely in-frame clones and lacks some. Among tens of thousands of clones listed, 60% to 75% were seen once. The sample was CD4+ T cells from PBMCs cultured with HCoV-229E spike peptides, taken after COVID-19 vaccination. These TCRs come from a human donor who received a COVID-19 vaccine.

V gene TRBV5-1 combines with J gene TRBJ1-1; no clear D gene. The CDR3 has 14 residues. The germline V gene encodes CDR1 SGHRS and CDR2 YFSETQ. V shed 0 bases and J shed 2 bases, with 8 bases lying between them. The CDR3 here is CASSLASVNTEAFF. The CDR3 DNA sequence: TGCGCCAGCAGCTTGGCGTCTGTTAACACTGAAGCTTTCTTT.

The V call is TRBV21-1, the J call TRBJ2-5; the listed D gene, TRBD2, was not tested against the DNA. TRBV21-1 is classified as a pseudogene. The CDR3 length is 14 residues. This CDR3 reads CASSKGGRGETQYF. The DNA of the CDR3 is TGTGCCAGCAGCAAAGGCGGGCGGGGTGAGACCCAGTACTTC.

Of note for this clone: Its ends do not fully match the called genes, so a read error is possible. CDR3 region: CTTVMNTEAFF. The CDR3 coding sequence is TGCACTACAGTGATGAACACTGAAGCTTTCTTT. This sequence joins TRBV6-5 and TRBJ1-1; no definite D call. This CDR3 is 11 amino acids long. From germline, CDR1 is MNHEY and CDR2 SVGAGI.

Comments on this clone: Its ends do not fully match the called genes, so a read error is possible. The CDR3 loop is CASSPLSGGNEQFF. The CDR3 DNA follows: TGTGCCAGCTCTCCACTAAGCGGGGGAAATGAGCAGTTCTTC. The chain uses TRBV18 and TRBJ2-1; 8 positions match TRBD2. The V gene's germline CDR1 is KGHSH and CDR2 LQKENI. This CDR3 contains 14 residues.

This clone was recorded a few times. The chain joins TRBV18 to TRBJ1-1; TRBD1 agrees at 7 bases. V dropped 0 bases and J dropped 1; count of bases not matched to a gene: 2. This CDR3 comprises 15 residues. Germline V gives CDR1 KGHSH, CDR2 LQKENI. The CDR3 protein is CASSPPRGSNTEAFF. The CDR3 DNA sequence: TGTGCCAGCTCACCACCCAGGGGGTCGAACACTGAAGCTTTCTTT. Combining the CDR3 with reference TRBV18 and TRBJ1-1 gives the whole variable domain NAGVMQNPRHLVRRRGQEARLRCSPMKGHSHVYWYRQLPEEGLKFMVYLQKENIIDESGMPKERFSAEFPKEGPSILRIQQVVRGDSAAYFCASSPPRGSNTEAFFGQGTRLTVV.

This chain uses TRBV29-1 with TRBJ2-2; possibly TRBD1 for D (6 bases). The V gene lost 7 bases and the J gene lost 8 bases, with 11 bases spanning the gap. The CDR3 totals 11 residues. CDR1 and CDR2 from the germline V gene are SQVTM and ANQGSEA. The CDR3 spells CSADRSGELFF. The CDR3 DNA sequence: TGCAGCGCGGACAGATCGGGGGAGCTGTTTTTT.

The gene calls are TRBV18 and TRBJ2-7; 7 bases align to TRBD1. Losses at the gene ends were 6 bases for V and 0 bases for J; bases not matched to a gene: 14. The length of the CDR3 is 17 residues. Germline CDR1 KGHSH, CDR2 LQKENI. The CDR3 nucleotides are TGTGCCAGCTCCCCTACCGGGACAGTGCCCCCCTCCTACGAGCAGTACGTC. Protein: CASSPTGTVPPSYEQYV.

This chain connects TRBV7-3 to TRBJ2-2; D ambiguous. The CDR3 spans 14 residues. Germline CDR1 reads SGHTA; CDR2 reads FQGTGA. Trimming left V 5 bases short and J 0 bases short, with 7 bases between. The CDR3 DNA sequence: TGTGCCAGCAGCCCCCTGCCGAACACCGGGGAGCTGTTTTTT. Residues: CASSPLPNTGELFF. The full variable domain, in which reference TRBV7-3 and TRBJ2-2 provide the parts outside the CDR3, is GAGVSQTPSNKVTEKGKYVELRCDPISGHTALYWYRQSLGQGPEFLIYFQGTGAADDSGLPNDRFFAVRPEGSVSTLKIQRTERGDSAVYLCASSPLPNTGELFFGEGSRLTVL.

The V call is TRBV4-1, the J call TRBJ1-2; 7 nucleotides line up with TRBD1. The germline CDR1 and CDR2 sequences are MGHRA and YSYEKL. The junction had 6 bases not matched to a gene; V was cut back by 5 bases and J by 3 bases. The CDR3 runs to 14 residues. In DNA, the CDR3 is TGCGCCAGCAGCTCAAGCAGGGGGGACTATGGCTACACCTTC. Its translation: CASSSSRGDYGYTF.

The V gene is TRBV5-1, the J gene TRBJ1-1, with D unresolved. Between the trimmed V and J ends, which lost 0 bases and 5 bases, there was a span of 11 bases. There are 14 residues in the CDR3. From germline, CDR1 is SGHRS and CDR2 YFSETQ. CDR3 protein: CASSLEGRRTEAFF. Here the CDR3 DNA reads TGCGCCAGCAGCTTGGAGGGCAGGCGGACTGAAGCTTTCTTT. Together with reference TRBV5-1 and TRBJ1-1, the CDR3 gives the full variable domain: KAGVTQTPRYLIKTRGQQVTLSCSPISGHRSVSWYQQTPGQGLQFLFEYFSETQRNKGNFPGRFSGRQFSNSRSEMNVSTLELGDSALYLCASSLEGRRTEAFFGQGTRLTVV.

The chain has TRBV13 and TRBJ2-5, with D maybe TRBD1 (5 bases). The V gene lost 4 bases and the J gene lost 4 bases, with 13 bases spanning the gap. The germline gives CDR1 PRHDT, CDR2 FYEKMQ (reference sequence). The CDR3 totals 14 residues. The CDR3 loop is CASSSSRGPETQYF. CDR3 nucleotide sequence: TGTGCCAGCAGCTCAAGTAGGGGTCCAGAGACCCAGTACTTC. The whole variable domain, remainder taken from reference TRBV13 and TRBJ2-5, is AAGVIQSPRHLIKEKRETATLKCYPIPRHDTVYWYQQGPGQDPQFLISFYEKMQSDKGSIPDRFSAQQFSDYHSELNMSSLELGDSALYFCASSSSRGPETQYFGPGTRLLVL.

There are a few counts of this clone. CDR3 bases: TGTGCCAGCAGTGAAGCGCGGGGTTCCGGGGAGCTGTTTTTT. Protein product: CASSEARGSGELFF. V gene TRBV2 combines with J gene TRBJ2-2; D perhaps matches TRBD2 (6 bases). CDR3 length: 14 amino acids. The germline CDR1 and CDR2 sequences are SNHLY and FYNNEI. V lost 0 bases and J lost 6, with 8 bases in between. The full variable domain, its missing parts supplied by reference TRBV2 and TRBJ2-2, is EPEVTQTPSHQVTQMGQEVILRCVPISNHLYFYWYRQILGQKVEFLVSFYNNEISEKSEIFDDQFSVERPDGSNFTLKIRSTKLEDSAMYFCASSEARGSGELFFGEGSRLTVL.

This chain connects TRBV5-5 to TRBJ1-6; tentative D call: TRBD1 (6 bases). The germline CDR1 and CDR2 sequences are SGHKS and YYEKEE (reference sequence). The length of the CDR3 is 15 residues. Trimming cost V 0 bases and J 7 bases, with 11 bases left between them. This chain's CDR3 is CASSLGGPSNSPLHF. In DNA form, the CDR3 reads TGTGCCAGCAGCTTGGGGGGGCCAAGCAATTCACCCCTCCACTTT. The whole variable domain, remainder taken from reference TRBV5-5 and TRBJ1-6, is DAGVTQSPTHLIKTRGQQVTLRCSPISGHKSVSWYQQVLGQGPQFIFQYYEKEERGRGNFPDRFSARQFPNYSSELNVNALLLGDSALYLCASSLGGPSNSPLHFGNGTRLTVT.

The V call is TRBV4-1, the J call TRBJ2-1; perhaps TRBD2 as D (5 bases). Germline CDR1 and CDR2: MGHRA and YSYEKL. This CDR3 is built from 21 residues. V was cut by 4 bases and J by 3 bases, with 31 bases left in between. DNA of the CDR3: TGCGCCAGCAGCCTCAGAGGAGTAGGACTGCCGGATAATCTACTCTACAATGAGCAGTTCTTC. This translates into CASSLRGVGLPDNLLYNEQFF.

DNA for the CDR3: TGTGCCAGTCGGGGGTCCCTCCAAGAGACCCAGTACTTC. This sequence encodes CASRGSLQETQYF. This chain links TRBV18 with TRBJ2-5; weak D call: TRBD2 (6 bases). The CDR3 consists of 13 residues. Germline CDR1 reads KGHSH; CDR2 reads LQKENI. V lost 9 bases and J 1 base, leaving 12 bases between the germline ends.

The chain has TRBV6-5 and TRBJ1-3, with 7 bases lining up with TRBD1. V shed 6 bases, J shed 4 bases, and the junction held 9 bases outside the gene matches. Germline V lookup: CDR1 MNHEY, CDR2 SVGAGI. This CDR3 contains 15 residues. Written as DNA, the CDR3 is TGTGCCAGCAGCCGGACAGGATTAGTGGGAAACACCATATATTTT. Encoded protein: CASSRTGLVGNTIYF.

Only one count was recorded for this clone. The chain uses TRBV19 and TRBJ1-2; no reliable D call. Trimming removed 4 bases at V and 1 base at J, with 10 bases between. The CDR3 has 14 residues. Germline V gene data show CDR1 as LNHDA and CDR2 as SQIVND (reference sequence). The CDR3 is CASSKVGDNYGYTF. The CDR3, as DNA: TGTGCCAGTAGTAAAGTCGGAGATAACTATGGCTACACCTTC.

A note on this clone: The same CDR3 is also encoded by other DNA sequences in this sample. The chain is built from TRBV5-1 and TRBJ1-2; TRBD1 matches 8 bases. The CDR3 length is 13 residues. Germline assignment: CDR1 SGHRS and CDR2 YFSETQ. Unmatched junction bases numbered 3, after V lost 1 base and J lost 7 bases. For the CDR3, the DNA is TGCGCCAGCAGCTTGTATACAGGGGGTGGCTACACCTTC. The encoded protein is CASSLYTGGGYTF. The variable domain in full, with the rest retrieved from reference TRBV5-1 and TRBJ1-2, is KAGVTQTPRYLIKTRGQQVTLSCSPISGHRSVSWYQQTPGQGLQFLFEYFSETQRNKGNFPGRFSGRQFSNSRSEMNVSTLELGDSALYLCASSLYTGGGYTFGSGTRLTVV.

The chain has TRBV5-1 and TRBJ1-2; D is uncertain. Germline values: CDR1 SGHRS, CDR2 YFSETQ. V dropped 0 bases and J dropped 10 bases, with 16 bases sitting between them. The CDR3 contains 14 residues. Here the CDR3 reads CASSLGAAGSDYTF. CDR3 nucleotides: TGCGCCAGCAGCTTGGGCGCAGCCGGGAGTGACTACACCTTC.